Sequencing of this T cell receptor (beta chain) was carried out in a study of blood T cell repertoires in COVID-19. For the study at large: T cells, B-cell-depleted T cells, or PBMCs supplied cDNA or gDNA.

Study processing details: Counts of nucleated cells, estimated from reference gene primer amplification, were obtained. The assay was immunoSEQ multiplex PCR, and TCRdb's table has in-frame clones only and misses some. V, J and clone size reflect that table, while D and trimming were determined from the DNA. The data show roughly 250,000 clones, with around nine tenths seen just once and under 2% held by the top ten. Participant-given clinical history determined each cohort assignment. The CDR3 is 15 residues long. Trimming cost V 3 bases and J 6 bases, with 16 bases left between them. Germline-derived CDR1 and CDR2 are SGHRS and YFSETQ.

The V and J genes are TRBV5-1 and TRBJ2-1, with D unresolved. What was sequenced was PBMCs or T cells enriched from blood (not recorded which). The receptor's source is a woman in her fifties or sixties who had recovered from COVID-19. DNA of the CDR3: TGCGCCAGCAGCTCTACTGTCGGTCCCTTCAATGAGCAGTTCTTC. Residues: CASSSTVGPFNEQFF.